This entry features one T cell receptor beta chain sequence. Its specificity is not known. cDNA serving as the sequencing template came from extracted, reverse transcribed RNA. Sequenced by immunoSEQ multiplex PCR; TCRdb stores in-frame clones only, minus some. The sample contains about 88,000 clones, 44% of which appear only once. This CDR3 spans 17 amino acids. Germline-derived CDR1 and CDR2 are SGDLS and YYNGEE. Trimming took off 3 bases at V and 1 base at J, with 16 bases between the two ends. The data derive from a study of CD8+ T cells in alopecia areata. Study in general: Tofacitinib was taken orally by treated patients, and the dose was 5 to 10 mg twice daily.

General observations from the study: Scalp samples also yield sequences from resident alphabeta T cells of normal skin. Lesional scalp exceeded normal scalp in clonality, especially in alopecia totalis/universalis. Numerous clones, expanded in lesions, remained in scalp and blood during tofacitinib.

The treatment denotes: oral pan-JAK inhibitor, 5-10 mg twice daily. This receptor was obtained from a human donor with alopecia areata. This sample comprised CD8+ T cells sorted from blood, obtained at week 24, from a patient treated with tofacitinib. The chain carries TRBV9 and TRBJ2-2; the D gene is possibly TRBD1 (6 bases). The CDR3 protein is CASSGFAGAGNTGELFF. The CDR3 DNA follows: TGTGCCAGCAGCGGGTTCGCAGGGGCGGGGAACACCGGGGAGCTGTTTTTT.